This TCR beta chain was captured by sequencing in a study of control samples from healthy donors and cancer patients. The CDR3 sequence is 11 residues long. V was shortened by 5 bases and J by 6 bases, with 7 bases between the two germline ends. Germline V CDR1 and CDR2: MGHRA, YSYEKL. Clones were read by immunoSEQ multiplex PCR, and TCRdb kept only the in-frame ones, dropping some. The table lists 90,000 to 100,000 clones, approximately 80% of them singletons. Sequenced sample: blood. This rearrangement joins TRBV4-1 to TRBJ1-1, with D unresolved. This receptor was taken from a woman in her twenties or thirties in good health. The DNA for the CDR3 is TGCGCCAGCAGCGTGGGTGCTGAAGCTTTCTTT. Translating it yields CASSVGAEAFF.